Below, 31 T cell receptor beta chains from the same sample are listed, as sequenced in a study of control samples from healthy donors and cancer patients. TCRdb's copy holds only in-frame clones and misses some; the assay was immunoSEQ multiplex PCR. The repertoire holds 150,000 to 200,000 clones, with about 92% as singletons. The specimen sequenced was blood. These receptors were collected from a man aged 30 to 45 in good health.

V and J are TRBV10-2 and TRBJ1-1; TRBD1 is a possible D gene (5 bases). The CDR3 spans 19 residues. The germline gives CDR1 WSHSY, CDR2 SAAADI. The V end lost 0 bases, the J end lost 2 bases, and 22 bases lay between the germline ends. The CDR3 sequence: CASSESTYRPEFTNTEAFF. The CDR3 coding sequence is TGCGCCAGCAGTGAGTCGACGTACAGGCCAGAATTTACTAACACTGAAGCTTTCTTT.

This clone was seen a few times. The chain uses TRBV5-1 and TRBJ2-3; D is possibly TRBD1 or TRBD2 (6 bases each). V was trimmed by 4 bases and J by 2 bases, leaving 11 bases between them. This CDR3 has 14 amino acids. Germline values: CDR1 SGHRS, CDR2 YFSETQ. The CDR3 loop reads CASSPGATTDTQYF. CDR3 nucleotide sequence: TGCGCCAGCAGCCCGGGGGCGACCACAGATACGCAGTATTTT.

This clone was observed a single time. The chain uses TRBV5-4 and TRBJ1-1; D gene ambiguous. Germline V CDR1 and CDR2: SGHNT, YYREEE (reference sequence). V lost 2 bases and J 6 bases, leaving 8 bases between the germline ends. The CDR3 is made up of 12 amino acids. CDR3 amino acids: CASSFPGAEAFF. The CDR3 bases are TGTGCCAGCAGCTTCCCCGGCGCTGAAGCTTTCTTT.

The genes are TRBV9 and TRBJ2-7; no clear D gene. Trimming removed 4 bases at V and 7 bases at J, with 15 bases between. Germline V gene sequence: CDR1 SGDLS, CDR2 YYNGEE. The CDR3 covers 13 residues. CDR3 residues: CASSPDLYREQYF. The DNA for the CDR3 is TGTGCCAGCAGCCCGGATTTATACAGAGAGCAGTACTTC.

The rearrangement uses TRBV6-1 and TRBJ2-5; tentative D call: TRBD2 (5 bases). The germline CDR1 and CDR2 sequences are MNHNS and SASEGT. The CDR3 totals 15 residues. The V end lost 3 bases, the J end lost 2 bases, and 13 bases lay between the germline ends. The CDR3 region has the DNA TGTGCCAGCAGTGAGATGGCGGGTTCTCAAGAGACCCAGTACTTC. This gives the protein CASSEMAGSQETQYF.

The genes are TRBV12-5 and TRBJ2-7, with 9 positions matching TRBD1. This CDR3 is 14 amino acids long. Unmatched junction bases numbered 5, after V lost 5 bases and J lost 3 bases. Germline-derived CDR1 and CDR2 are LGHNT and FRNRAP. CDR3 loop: CASGPGTGRYEQYF. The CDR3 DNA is TGTGCTAGTGGTCCCGGGACAGGGCGCTACGAGCAGTACTTC.

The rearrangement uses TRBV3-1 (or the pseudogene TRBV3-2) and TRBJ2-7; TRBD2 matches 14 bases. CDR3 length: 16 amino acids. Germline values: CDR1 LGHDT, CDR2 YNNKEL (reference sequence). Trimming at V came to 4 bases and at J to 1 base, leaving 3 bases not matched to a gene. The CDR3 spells CASSLRTSGRSYEQYF. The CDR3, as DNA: TGTGCCAGCAGCCTCAGGACTAGCGGGAGGTCCTACGAGCAGTACTTC.

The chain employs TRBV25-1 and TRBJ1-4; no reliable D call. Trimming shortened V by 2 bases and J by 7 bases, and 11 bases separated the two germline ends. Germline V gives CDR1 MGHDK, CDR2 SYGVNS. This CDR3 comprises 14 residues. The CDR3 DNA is TGTGCCAGCAGTGAACCCGGGCGGGGTGAAAAACTGTTTTTT. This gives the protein CASSEPGRGEKLFF.

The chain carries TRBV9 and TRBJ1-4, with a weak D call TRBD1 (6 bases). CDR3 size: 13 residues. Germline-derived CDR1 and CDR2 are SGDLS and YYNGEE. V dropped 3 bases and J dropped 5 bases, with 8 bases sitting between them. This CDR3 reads CASSEGGNEKLFF. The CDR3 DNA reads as TGTGCCAGCAGCGAGGGGGGGAATGAAAAACTGTTTTTT.

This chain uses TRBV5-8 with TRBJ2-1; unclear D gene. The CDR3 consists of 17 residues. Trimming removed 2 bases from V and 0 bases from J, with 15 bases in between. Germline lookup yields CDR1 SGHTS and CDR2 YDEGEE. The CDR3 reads CASSLVIRAYSYNEQFF. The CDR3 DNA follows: TGTGCCAGCAGCTTAGTAATCCGGGCTTACTCCTACAATGAGCAGTTCTTC.

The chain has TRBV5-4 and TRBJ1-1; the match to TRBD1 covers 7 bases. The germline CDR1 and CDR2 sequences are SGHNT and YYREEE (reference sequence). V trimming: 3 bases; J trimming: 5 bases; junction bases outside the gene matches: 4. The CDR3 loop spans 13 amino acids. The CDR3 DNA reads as TGTGCCAGCAGCTCCCTCAGGGGGACTGAAGCTTTCTTT. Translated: CASSSLRGTEAFF.

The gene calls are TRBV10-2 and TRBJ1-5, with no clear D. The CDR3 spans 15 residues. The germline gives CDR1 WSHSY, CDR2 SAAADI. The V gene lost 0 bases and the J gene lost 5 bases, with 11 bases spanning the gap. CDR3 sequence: CASSESGIRDQPQHF. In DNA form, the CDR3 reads TGCGCCAGCAGTGAGTCGGGGATAAGAGATCAGCCCCAGCATTTT.

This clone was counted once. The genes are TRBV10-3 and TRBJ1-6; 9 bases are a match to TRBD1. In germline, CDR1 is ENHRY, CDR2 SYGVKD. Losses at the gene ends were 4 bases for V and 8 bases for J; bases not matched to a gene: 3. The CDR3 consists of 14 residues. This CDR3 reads CAISGQGEDSPLHF. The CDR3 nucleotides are TGTGCCATCAGTGGACAGGGGGAGGATTCACCCCTCCACTTT.

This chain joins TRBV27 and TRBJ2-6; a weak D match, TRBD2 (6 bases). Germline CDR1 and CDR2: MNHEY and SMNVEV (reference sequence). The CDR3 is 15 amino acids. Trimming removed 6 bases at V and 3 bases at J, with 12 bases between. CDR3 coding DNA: TGTGCCAGCAGCTACGGGACTTTTGGGGCCAACGTCCTGACTTTC. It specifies CASSYGTFGANVLTF.

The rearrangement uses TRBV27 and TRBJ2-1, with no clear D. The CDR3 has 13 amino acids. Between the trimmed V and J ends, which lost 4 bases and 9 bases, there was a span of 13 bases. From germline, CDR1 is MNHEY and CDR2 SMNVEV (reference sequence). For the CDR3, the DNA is TGTGCCAGCAGTTCGCCCGTAACTATTGAGCAGTTCTTC. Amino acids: CASSSPVTIEQFF.

CDR3 coding DNA: TGTGCCAGCGGACTAGGGTCCGGGGAGCTGTTTTTT. Its translation is CASGLGSGELFF. The chain carries TRBV12-3 or TRBV12-4 and TRBJ2-2; 7 bases are shared with TRBD2. V gave up 8 bases and J gave up 6 bases; unmatched junction bases: 3. The CDR3 consists of 12 residues.

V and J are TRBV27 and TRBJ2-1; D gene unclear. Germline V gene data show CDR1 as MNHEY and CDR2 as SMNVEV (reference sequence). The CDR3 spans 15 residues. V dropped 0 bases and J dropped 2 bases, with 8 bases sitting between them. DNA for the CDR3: TGTGCCAGCAGTTTATCGTACGGCACCTACAATGAGCAGTTCTTC. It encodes CASSLSYGTYNEQFF.

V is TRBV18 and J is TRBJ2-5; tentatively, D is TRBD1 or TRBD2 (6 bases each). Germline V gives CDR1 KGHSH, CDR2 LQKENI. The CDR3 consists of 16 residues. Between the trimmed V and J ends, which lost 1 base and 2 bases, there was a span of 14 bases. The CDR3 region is CASSPLGGPPQETQYF. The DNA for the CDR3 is TGTGCCAGCTCACCACTCGGGGGCCCCCCGCAAGAGACCCAGTACTTC. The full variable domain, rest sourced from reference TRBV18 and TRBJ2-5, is NAGVMQNPRHLVRRRGQEARLRCSPMKGHSHVYWYRQLPEEGLKFMVYLQKENIIDESGMPKERFSAEFPKEGPSILRIQQVVRGDSAAYFCASSPLGGPPQETQYFGPGTRLLVL.

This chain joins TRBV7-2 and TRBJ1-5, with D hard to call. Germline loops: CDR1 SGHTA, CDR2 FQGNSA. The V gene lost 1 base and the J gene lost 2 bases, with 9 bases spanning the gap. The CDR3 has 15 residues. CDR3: CASSLGYGGNQPQHF. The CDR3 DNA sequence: TGTGCCAGCAGCTTAGGATACGGGGGCAATCAGCCCCAGCATTTT.

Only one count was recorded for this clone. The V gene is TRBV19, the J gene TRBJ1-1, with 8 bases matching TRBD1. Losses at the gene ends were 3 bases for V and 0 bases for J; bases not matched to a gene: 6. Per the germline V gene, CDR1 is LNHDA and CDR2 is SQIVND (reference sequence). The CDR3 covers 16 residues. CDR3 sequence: CASSIRTGWMNTEAFF. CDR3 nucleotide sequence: TGTGCCAGTAGTATCAGGACAGGGTGGATGAACACTGAAGCTTTCTTT.

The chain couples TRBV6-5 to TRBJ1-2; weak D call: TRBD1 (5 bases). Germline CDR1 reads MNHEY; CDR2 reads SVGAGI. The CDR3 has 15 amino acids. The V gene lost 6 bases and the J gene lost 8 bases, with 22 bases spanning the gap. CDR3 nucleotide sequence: TGTGCCAGCAGCCTCGGGACCTTACTCGGACGGGGCTACACCTTC. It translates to CASSLGTLLGRGYTF.

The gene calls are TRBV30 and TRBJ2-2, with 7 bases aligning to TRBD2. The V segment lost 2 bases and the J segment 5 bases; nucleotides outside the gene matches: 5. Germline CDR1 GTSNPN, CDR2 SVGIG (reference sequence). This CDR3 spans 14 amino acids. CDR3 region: CAWSYGLGTGELFF. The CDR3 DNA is TGTGCCTGGAGTTACGGACTAGGGACCGGGGAGCTGTTTTTT.

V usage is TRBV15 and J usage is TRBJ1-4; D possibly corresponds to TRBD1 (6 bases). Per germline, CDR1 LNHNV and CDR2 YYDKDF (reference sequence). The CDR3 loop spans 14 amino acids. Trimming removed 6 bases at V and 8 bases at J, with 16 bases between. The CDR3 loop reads CATRMAGVGEKLFF. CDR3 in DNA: TGTGCCACCAGGATGGCAGGGGTTGGGGAAAAACTGTTTTTT.

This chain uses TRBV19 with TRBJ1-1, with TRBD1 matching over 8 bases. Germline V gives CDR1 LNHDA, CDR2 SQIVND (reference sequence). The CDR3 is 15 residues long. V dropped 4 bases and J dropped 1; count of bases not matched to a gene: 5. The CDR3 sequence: CASSKTGTGNTEAFF. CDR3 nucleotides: TGTGCCAGTAGTAAGACCGGGACAGGGAACACTGAAGCTTTCTTT.

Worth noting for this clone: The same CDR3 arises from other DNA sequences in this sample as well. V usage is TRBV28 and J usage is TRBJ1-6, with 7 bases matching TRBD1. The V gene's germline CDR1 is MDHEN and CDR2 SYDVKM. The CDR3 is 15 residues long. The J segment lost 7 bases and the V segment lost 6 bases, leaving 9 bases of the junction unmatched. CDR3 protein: CASSPVDRDNSPLHF. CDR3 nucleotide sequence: TGTGCCAGCAGCCCCGTTGACAGGGACAATTCACCCCTCCACTTT.

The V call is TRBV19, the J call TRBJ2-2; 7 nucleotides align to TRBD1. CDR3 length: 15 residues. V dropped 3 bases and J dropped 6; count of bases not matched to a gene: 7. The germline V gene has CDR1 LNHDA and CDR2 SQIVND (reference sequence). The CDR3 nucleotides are TGTGCCAGTAGTATTATGACAGGGCATGCCGGGGAGCTGTTTTTT. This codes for CASSIMTGHAGELFF.

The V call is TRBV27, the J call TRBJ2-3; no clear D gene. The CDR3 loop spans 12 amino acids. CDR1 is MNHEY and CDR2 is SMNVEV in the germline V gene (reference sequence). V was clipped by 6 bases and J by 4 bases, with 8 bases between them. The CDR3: CASRPYADTQYF. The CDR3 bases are TGTGCCAGCAGACCCTATGCAGATACGCAGTATTTT.

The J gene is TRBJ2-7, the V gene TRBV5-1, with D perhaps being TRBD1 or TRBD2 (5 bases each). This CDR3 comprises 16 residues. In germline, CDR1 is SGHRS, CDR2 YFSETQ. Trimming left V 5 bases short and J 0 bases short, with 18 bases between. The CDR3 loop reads CASSPGPGTNSYEQYF. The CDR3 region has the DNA TGCGCCAGCAGTCCTGGGCCCGGGACCAACTCCTACGAGCAGTACTTC.

CDR3: CASSFASITEQFF. The CDR3 DNA follows: TGTGCCAGCTCTTTCGCTAGTATTACTGAGCAGTTCTTC. The chain combines TRBV19 with TRBJ2-1; no clear D gene. Between the trimmed V and J ends, which lost 9 bases and 9 bases, there was a span of 18 bases. The length of the CDR3 is 13 residues. Germline values: CDR1 LNHDA, CDR2 SQIVND (reference sequence).

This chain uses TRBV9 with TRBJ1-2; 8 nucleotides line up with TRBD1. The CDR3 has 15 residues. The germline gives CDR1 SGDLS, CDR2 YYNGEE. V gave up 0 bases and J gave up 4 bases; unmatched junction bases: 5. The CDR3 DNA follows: TGTGCCAGCAGCGTAGAACAGGGGGAGGGCTATGGCTACACCTTC. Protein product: CASSVEQGEGYGYTF.

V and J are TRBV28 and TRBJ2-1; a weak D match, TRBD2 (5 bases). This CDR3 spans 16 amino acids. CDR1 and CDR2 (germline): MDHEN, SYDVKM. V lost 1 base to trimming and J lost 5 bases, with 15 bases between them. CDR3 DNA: TGTGCCAGCAGTTTATTTGGAACGGGAAGACACAATGAGCAGTTCTTC. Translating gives CASSLFGTGRHNEQFF.